These 18 T cell receptor beta chains originate from one sample sequenced in a study of cytotoxic CD8 clonotypes in ibrutinib-treated CLL. This table comes from immunoSEQ multiplex PCR, and its TCRdb copy is limited to in-frame clones, with some not included. The table shows under 150,000 clones, with 85% to 95% occurring only once. The material sequenced was PBMCs, taken after 12 months of ibrutinib treatment. Receptor source: a human donor with chronic lymphocytic leukemia.

V is TRBV7-9 and J is TRBJ2-7, with 10 bases aligning to TRBD2. This CDR3 is built from 15 residues. CDR1 and CDR2 (germline): SEHNR, FQNEAQ (reference sequence). J lost 2 bases, V lost 5 bases, and 6 bases had no gene match. CDR3 DNA: TGTGCCAGCAGCCTCGGACTAGCGGAGCCCTACGAGCAGTACTTC. It codes for CASSLGLAEPYEQYF. Using reference TRBV7-9 and TRBJ2-7 for the parts outside the CDR3, the full variable domain is DTGVSQNPRHKITKRGQNVTFRCDPISEHNRLYWYRQTLGQGPEFLTYFQNEAQLEKSRLLSDRFSAERPKGSFSTLEIQRTEQGDSAMYLCASSLGLAEPYEQYFGPGTRLTVT.

This chain uses TRBV7-8 with TRBJ1-5; D call uncertain. The CDR3 has 15 residues. The ends were cut back, 0 bases at V and 0 bases at J, with 6 bases in the middle. The germline gives CDR1 SGHVS, CDR2 FQNEAQ. The CDR3: CASSLASNSNQPQHF. In DNA, the CDR3 is TGTGCCAGCAGCTTAGCATCCAATAGCAATCAGCCCCAGCATTTT.

The J gene is TRBJ2-7, the V gene TRBV7-2, with 13 nucleotides matching TRBD2. The CDR3 is 14 amino acids. The germline V gene encodes CDR1 SGHTA and CDR2 FQGNSA. The V and J ends lost 5 bases and 6 bases, in that order; junction bases with no gene match: 4. CDR3 nucleotides: TGTGCCAGCAGCCAAGGACTAGCGGGAGTCGAGCAGTACTTC. It encodes CASSQGLAGVEQYF.

This chain uses TRBV9 with TRBJ2-7; 8 nucleotides line up with TRBD2. V shed 0 bases, J shed 1 base, and the junction held 3 bases outside the gene matches. Germline V gene lookup returns CDR1 SGDLS and CDR2 YYNGEE. CDR3 length: 15 residues. The CDR3: CASSVGVAGSYEQYF. The CDR3 nucleotides read TGTGCCAGCAGCGTAGGGGTAGCGGGGTCCTACGAGCAGTACTTC.

The V gene is TRBV10-2, the J gene TRBJ2-5; a weak D match, TRBD1 (5 bases). The CDR3 covers 14 residues. Germline V gene data show CDR1 as WSHSY and CDR2 as SAAADI. The germline V and J ends were trimmed by 8 bases and 7 bases, with 20 bases remaining between them. The CDR3 region is CASSEGAATGTQYF. As DNA, the CDR3 is TGCGCCAGCTCCGAAGGGGCGGCAACCGGGACCCAGTACTTC.

The rearrangement links TRBV10-3 to TRBJ2-6; possible D gene TRBD2, 6 bases. Trimming shortened V by 2 bases and J by 0 bases, and 20 bases separated the two germline ends. The CDR3 totals 20 residues. Per germline, CDR1 ENHRY and CDR2 SYGVKD. The CDR3, as DNA: TGTGCCATCAGTGAGGCGGAGGGATCATCCGCTCTCTCTGGGGCCAACGTCCTGACTTTC. This sequence encodes CAISEAEGSSALSGANVLTF.

The J gene is TRBJ2-3, the V gene TRBV7-9; 10 nucleotides align to TRBD2. CDR3 length: 17 residues. Unmatched junction bases numbered 8, after V lost 1 base and J lost 4 bases. CDR1 and CDR2 (germline): SEHNR, FQNEAQ (reference sequence). CDR3 in DNA: TGTGCCAGCAGCTTAGAGCCCCCGCTAGCGGGAGCAGATACGCAGTATTTT. Translation gives CASSLEPPLAGADTQYF. The full variable domain, its missing parts supplied by reference TRBV7-9 and TRBJ2-3, is DTGVSQNPRHKITKRGQNVTFRCDPISEHNRLYWYRQTLGQGPEFLTYFQNEAQLEKSRLLSDRFSAERPKGSFSTLEIQRTEQGDSAMYLCASSLEPPLAGADTQYFGPGTRLTVL.

The genes are TRBV18 and TRBJ2-7; D call uncertain. The CDR3 totals 12 residues. V lost 3 bases and J 4 bases, leaving 7 bases between the germline ends. CDR1 and CDR2 from the germline V gene are KGHSH and LQKENI. In DNA form, the CDR3 reads TGTGCCAGCTCACCGGCCCAATACGAGCAGTACTTC. Translation: CASSPAQYEQYF.

The chain couples TRBV6-5 to TRBJ2-1; 13 bases match TRBD2. Germline V gene data show CDR1 as MNHEY and CDR2 as SVGAGI. Trimming took 5 bases from V and 8 from J; bases not matched to a gene: 6. The CDR3 is 15 amino acids. CDR3 in amino acids: CASSGLGLAGDEQFF. CDR3 bases: TGTGCCAGCAGTGGACTTGGACTAGCGGGAGATGAGCAGTTCTTC.

This clone was detected once. The chain couples TRBV4-3 to TRBJ1-2; a weak D match, TRBD1 (6 bases). The CDR3 runs 14 residues. V was trimmed by 0 bases and J by 8 bases, leaving 13 bases between them. Germline CDR1 and CDR2: LGHNA and YSLEER. The CDR3 DNA reads TGCGCCAGCAGCCAAGAAATACAGGGCTCCGGCTACACCTTC. It specifies CASSQEIQGSGYTF.

This chain connects TRBV28 to TRBJ2-5, with 9 positions matching TRBD1. J was trimmed by 5 bases and V by 5 bases; bases with no gene match: 6. This CDR3 has 14 amino acids. Germline assignment: CDR1 MDHEN and CDR2 SYDVKM. The CDR3 nucleotides read TGTGCCAGCAGTCCGGGACAGGGACGGGAGACCCAGTACTTC. This sequence encodes CASSPGQGRETQYF.

The CDR3 coding sequence is TGTGCCAGTAGTATTAGCAATCAGCCCCAGCATTTT. Its translation is CASSISNQPQHF. The chain carries TRBV19 and TRBJ1-5; no reliable D call. Trimming took off 3 bases at V and 0 bases at J, with 0 bases between the two ends. The CDR3 runs 12 residues. Germline CDR1 LNHDA, CDR2 SQIVND (reference sequence). Using reference TRBV19 and TRBJ1-5 for the parts outside the CDR3, the full variable domain is DGGITQSPKYLFRKEGQNVTLSCEQNLNHDAMYWYRQDPGQGLRLIYYSQIVNDFQKGDIAEGYSVSREKKESFPLTVTSAQKNPTAFYLCASSISNQPQHFGDGTRLSIL.

Concerning this clone: Sequence at one end of the junction differs from germline and may be a read error. The genes are TRBV7-7 and TRBJ2-5, with TRBD1 matching 9 bases. The CDR3 totals 14 residues. In germline, CDR1 is SSHAT, CDR2 FNYEAQ (reference sequence). CDR3 region: CASSSGTGSETQYF. The CDR3 DNA is TGTGCTAGCAGCTCAGGGACAGGGAGCGAGACCCAGTACTTC.

The DNA for the CDR3 is TGTGCCAGCAGCTCAGGGGATCCCGTCGGAGATACGCAGTATTTT. Translating it yields CASSSGDPVGDTQYF. The chain joins TRBV11-3 to TRBJ2-3, with a weak D call TRBD1 (6 bases). This CDR3 has 15 amino acids. V shed 4 bases and J shed 5 bases, with 16 bases lying between them. The germline CDR1 and CDR2 sequences are SGHNT and YENEEA.

The chain uses TRBV7-2 and TRBJ1-3; tentative D call: TRBD1 (5 bases). V lost 3 bases and J lost 4, with 19 bases in between. This CDR3 has 17 residues. The germline V gene has CDR1 SGHTA and CDR2 FQGNSA. This CDR3 reads CASSFGWTTASGNTIYF. The CDR3 DNA reads TGTGCCAGCAGCTTTGGTTGGACAACGGCCTCCGGAAACACCATATATTTT.

The V and J genes are TRBV10-3 and TRBJ1-2; TRBD1 matches 7 bases. Germline-derived CDR1 and CDR2 are ENHRY and SYGVKD. The CDR3 sequence is 13 residues long. V was clipped by 9 bases and J by 4 bases; unmatched bases: 8. DNA for the CDR3: TGTGCCATGTCCCCGGGACAGTCCTATGGCTACACCTTC. Protein sequence: CAMSPGQSYGYTF.

The chain employs TRBV7-2 and TRBJ2-7; D may be TRBD2 (6 bases). V lost 1 base, J lost 5 bases, and 18 bases lay in between. The CDR3 extends over 16 amino acids. Germline CDR1 SGHTA, CDR2 FQGNSA. The CDR3 DNA is TGTGCCAGCAGCTTAGTTAGAAGGGCCCGCGGGGACGAGCAGTACTTC. It translates to CASSLVRRARGDEQYF.

The chain combines TRBV6-1 with TRBJ2-3, with TRBD2 identical over 15 bases. Germline V gene data show CDR1 as MNHNS and CDR2 as SASEGT. The CDR3 spans 15 residues. V dropped 4 bases and J dropped 11; count of bases not matched to a gene: 7. Here the CDR3 DNA reads TGTGCCAGCAGTGTGGGGACTAGCGGGAGGTCGGAGCAGTATTTT. Translating it yields CASSVGTSGRSEQYF.